The text below deals with one T cell receptor beta chain. Using immunoSEQ multiplex PCR, the repertoire was profiled, and TCRdb retains in-frame clones only, with some absent. The sample lists 200,000 to 250,000 clones; less than 90% were seen once. Trimming pared 5 bases from V and 2 bases from J, leaving 11 bases between. Looked up from germline, CDR1 is SGHTA and CDR2 is FQGNSA. The CDR3 is 14 residues long. The study drew participants aged roughly 18 to 95 years from approximately 25 US areas. The source of the sample is a study of blood T cell repertoires in COVID-19. About the study: T cells, B-cell-depleted T cells, or PBMCs supplied cDNA or gDNA.

The chain links TRBV7-2 to TRBJ2-3, with unresolved D. Sequenced sample: PBMCs or T cells enriched from blood (not recorded which). This receptor was taken from a woman between 50 and 59 years old in a cohort exposed to, infected with or recovered from COVID-19 (not recorded which). CDR3 amino acids: CASSLVDFTDTQYF. The CDR3, as DNA: TGTGCCAGCAGCCTTGTAGATTTCACAGATACGCAGTATTTT.